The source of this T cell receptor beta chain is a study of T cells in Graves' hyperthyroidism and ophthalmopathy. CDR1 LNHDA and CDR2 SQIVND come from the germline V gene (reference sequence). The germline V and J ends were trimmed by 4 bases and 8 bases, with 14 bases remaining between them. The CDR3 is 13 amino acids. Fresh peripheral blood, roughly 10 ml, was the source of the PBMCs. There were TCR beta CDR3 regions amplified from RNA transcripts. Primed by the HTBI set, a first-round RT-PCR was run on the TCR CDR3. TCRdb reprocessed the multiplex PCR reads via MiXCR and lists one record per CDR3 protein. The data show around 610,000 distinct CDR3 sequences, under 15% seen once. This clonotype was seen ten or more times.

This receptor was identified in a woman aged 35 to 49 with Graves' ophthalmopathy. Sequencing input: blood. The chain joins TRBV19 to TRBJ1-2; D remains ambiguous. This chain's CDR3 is CASSSSGRAGYTF. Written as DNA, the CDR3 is TGTGCCAGTAGTAGTTCGGGGAGAGCCGGCTACACCTTC. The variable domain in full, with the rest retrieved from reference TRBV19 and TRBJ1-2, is DGGITQSPKYLFRKEGQNVTLSCEQNLNHDAMYWYRQDPGQGLRLIYYSQIVNDFQKGDIAEGYSVSREKKESFPLTVTSAQKNPTAFYLCASSSSGRAGYTFGSGTRLTVV.